Following are 21 T cell receptor beta chains from one sample sequenced in a study of metastatic and nonmetastatic thyroid tumors. TCRdb reassembled clones from the PCR reads with MiXCR. The table has about 93,000 clones, roughly an eighth seen once. Among the patients, none had received any treatment before thyroid surgery. The source material was blood. The receptors derive from a female donor with papillary thyroid cancer or a benign thyroid nodule (not recorded which). Some clones in this sample may be carry-over from other donors' samples.

Regarding this clone: One base away lies a much larger clone, so this may be a sequencing read error. V gene TRBV20-1 combines with J gene TRBJ2-5, with TRBD1 matching over 8 bases. Germline CDR1 and CDR2: DFQATT and SNEGSKA (reference sequence). After removal of 7 bases from V and 2 bases from J, the junction contained 6 bases not matched to a gene. CDR3 length equals 13 residues. Here the CDR3 reads CSDSRTGQETQYF. As DNA, the CDR3 is TGCAGTGATAGCCGGACAGGGCAAGAGACCCAGTACTTC.

The CDR3 DNA is TGTGCCAGCAGCAGACTAGCGTCGGTGAACTACGAGCAGTACTTC. It yields the protein CASSRLASVNYEQYF. This chain connects TRBV2 to TRBJ2-7; 8 positions agree with TRBD2. The CDR3 extends over 15 amino acids. With 6 bases clipped from V and 3 bases from J, the junction kept 10 bases outside the gene matches. Germline CDR1 and CDR2: SNHLY and FYNNEI. Full variable domain (remainder filled in from reference TRBV2 and TRBJ2-7): EPEVTQTPSHQVTQMGQEVILRCVPISNHLYFYWYRQILGQKVEFLVSFYNNEISEKSEIFDDQFSVERPDGSNFTLKIRSTKLEDSAMYFCASSRLASVNYEQYFGPGTRLTVT.

At least ten counts were recorded for this clone. This chain links TRBV7-3 with TRBJ2-3; no clear D. V lost 4 bases and J lost 0, with 5 bases in between. Germline CDR1 reads SGHTA; CDR2 reads FQGTGA. The length of the CDR3 is 13 residues. The CDR3 loop reads CASSSDSTDTQYF. For the CDR3, the DNA is TGTGCCAGCAGCTCGGACAGCACAGATACGCAGTATTTT.

CDR3 protein: CASSRDSDSYNEQFF. The CDR3, as DNA: TGCGCCAGCAGCCGAGACTCCGACTCCTACAATGAGCAGTTCTTC. The chain carries TRBV5-1 and TRBJ2-1; D unclear. CDR1 and CDR2 (germline): SGHRS, YFSETQ. The CDR3 consists of 15 residues. The V and J ends lost 4 bases and 0 bases respectively, with 11 bases between them.

This clone occurred many times. V is TRBV20-1 and J is TRBJ2-7; D could derive from TRBD1 or TRBD2 (5 bases each). From germline, CDR1 is DFQATT and CDR2 SNEGSKA (reference sequence). The CDR3 covers 13 residues. V shed 4 bases and J shed 0 bases, with 10 bases lying between them. Here the CDR3 reads CSAKPGSSYEQYF. In nucleotides, the CDR3 is TGCAGTGCTAAGCCAGGGAGCTCCTACGAGCAGTACTTC.

This clone was seen a few times. A clone one base away is much larger, so this may be a read error. This rearrangement joins TRBV28 to TRBJ2-1; 9 bases line up with TRBD1. The germline CDR1 and CDR2 sequences are MDHEN and SYDVKM. The CDR3 has 15 residues. CDR3 protein: CASKPSGQGHNERFF. The CDR3, as DNA: TGTGCCAGCAAGCCTTCGGGACAGGGCCACAATGAGCGGTTCTTC.

V usage is TRBV6-1 and J usage is TRBJ1-4; tentatively, D is TRBD1 (5 bases). This CDR3 comprises 14 residues. Germline V lookup: CDR1 MNHNS, CDR2 SASEGT. V lost 6 bases and J 4 bases, leaving 12 bases between the germline ends. CDR3 DNA: TGTGCCAGCAGGCGGACAATCTTTAATGAAAAACTGTTTTTT. As protein: CASRRTIFNEKLFF.

A few counts support this clone. V and J are TRBV28 and TRBJ1-4; D may be TRBD1 (6 bases). The CDR3 is 15 amino acids. Trimming cost V 3 bases and J 6 bases, with 14 bases left between them. CDR1 and CDR2 (germline): MDHEN, SYDVKM. As DNA, the CDR3 is TGTGCCAGCAGTTTTGCAGGGAAGGGGGATGAAAAACTGTTTTTT. It specifies CASSFAGKGDEKLFF.

To note about this clone: A much larger clone lies a single base off, so this may be a read error. V is TRBV4-1 and J is TRBJ1-4; D perhaps matches TRBD1 (6 bases). CDR1 is MGHRA, CDR2 YSYEKL, per germline. The CDR3 is made up of 17 amino acids. CDR3 DNA sequence: TGCGCCAGTAGCCAGGAGACAGGCTCCAAGGCTAATGAAAAACTGTTTTTT. As protein: CASSQETGSKANEKLFF.

This clone was seen at least ten times. V and J are TRBV6-1 and TRBJ2-7; no reliable D call. Per the germline V gene, CDR1 is MNHNS and CDR2 is SASEGT. This CDR3 region has 13 residues. Trimming shortened V by 7 bases and J by 5 bases, and 15 bases separated the two germline ends. CDR3 protein: CASNVDTKHEQYF. The CDR3, as DNA: TGTGCCAGCAATGTAGACACTAAGCACGAGCAGTACTTC.

This clone came up many times. The chain carries TRBV24-1 and TRBJ1-2, with D maybe TRBD1 (5 bases). Per the germline V gene, CDR1 is KGHDR and CDR2 is SFDVKD. The ends were cut back, 4 bases at V and 6 bases at J, with 11 bases in the middle. This CDR3 contains 13 residues. CDR3 in amino acids: CATSEPGTDGYTF. CDR3 DNA: TGTGCCACCAGTGAACCAGGGACGGATGGCTACACCTTC.

A remark on this clone: Possible read error: a much larger clone is one base away. In nucleotides, the CDR3 is TGTGCCAGTAGTACTGGACAGGGACACACCGGGGAGCTGCTTTTT. The encoded protein is CASSTGQGHTGELLF. V and J are TRBV19 and TRBJ2-2, with 8 bases fitting TRBD1. This CDR3 region has 15 residues. Per germline, CDR1 LNHDA and CDR2 SQIVND (reference sequence).

The sample holds many counts of this clone. The V and J genes are TRBV20-1 and TRBJ1-2; D not certain. From germline, CDR1 is DFQATT and CDR2 SNEGSKA (reference sequence). V lost 5 bases and J 4 bases, leaving 14 bases between the germline ends. CDR3 length: 13 amino acids. The chain's CDR3 is CSAAIASTYGYTF. CDR3 nucleotide sequence: TGCAGTGCTGCTATCGCAAGTACCTATGGCTACACCTTC.

This clone came up many times. The CDR3 here is CASSFAETGELFF. The CDR3, as DNA: TGTGCCAGCAGCTTTGCCGAGACCGGGGAGCTGTTTTTT. V usage is TRBV11-2 and J usage is TRBJ2-2; D gene uncertain. V was trimmed by 3 bases and J by 5 bases, leaving 7 bases between them. Germline values: CDR1 SGHAT, CDR2 FQNNGV. The CDR3 contains 13 residues. Combining the CDR3 with reference TRBV11-2 and TRBJ2-2 gives the whole variable domain EAGVAQSPRYKIIEKRQSVAFWCNPISGHATLYWYQQILGQGPKLLIQFQNNGVVDDSQLPKDRFSAERLKGVDSTLKIQPAKLEDSAVYLCASSFAETGELFFGEGSRLTVL.

This clone occurred many times. This chain uses TRBV28 with TRBJ1-5, with no clear D. Germline values: CDR1 MDHEN, CDR2 SYDVKM. Between the trimmed V and J ends, which lost 5 bases and 3 bases, there was a span of 2 bases. The CDR3 covers 11 residues. Written as DNA, the CDR3 is TGTGCCAGCAGTCACAATCAGCCCCAGCATTTT. It yields the protein CASSHNQPQHF.

This chain uses TRBV5-1 with TRBJ1-2; D gene uncertain. V dropped 1 base and J dropped 4 bases, with 11 bases sitting between them. Germline-derived CDR1 and CDR2 are SGHRS and YFSETQ. The CDR3 is 14 residues long. The CDR3 loop is CASSLYVGSYGYTF. The CDR3, as DNA: TGCGCCAGCAGCTTGTATGTGGGTAGCTATGGCTACACCTTC. The full variable domain, in which reference TRBV5-1 and TRBJ1-2 provide the parts outside the CDR3, is KAGVTQTPRYLIKTRGQQVTLSCSPISGHRSVSWYQQTPGQGLQFLFEYFSETQRNKGNFPGRFSGRQFSNSRSEMNVSTLELGDSALYLCASSLYVGSYGYTFGSGTRLTVV.

This clone was found many times. The CDR3, as DNA: TGTGCCAGTTGCCCCTCGGGGGAAGGGAAGTATGGTGAAAAACTGTTTTTT. Translation gives CASCPSGEGKYGEKLFF. The gene calls are TRBV19 and TRBJ1-4; D perhaps matches TRBD1 (5 bases). Germline loops: CDR1 LNHDA, CDR2 SQIVND (reference sequence). V shed 8 bases and J shed 7 bases, with 26 bases lying between them. The CDR3 has 17 amino acids. Based on the CDR3 plus reference TRBV19 and TRBJ1-4, the full variable domain is DGGITQSPKYLFRKEGQNVTLSCEQNLNHDAMYWYRQDPGQGLRLIYYSQIVNDFQKGDIAEGYSVSREKKESFPLTVTSAQKNPTAFYLCASCPSGEGKYGEKLFFGSGTQLSVL.

About this clone itself: An end of the junction does not agree with germline; a read error may underlie this. This sample also contains other DNA sequences that code for the same CDR3. The V and J genes are TRBV19 and TRBJ2-2, with 7 bases fitting TRBD2. The germline V gene has CDR1 LNHDA and CDR2 SQIVND (reference sequence). The CDR3 covers 16 residues. CDR3 in amino acids: CASRRGGGPNTGELVF. The DNA of the CDR3 is TGTGCCAGTAGAAGAGGCGGGGGACCTAACACCGGGGAGCTGGTTTTT.

This clone occurred many times. This rearrangement joins TRBV4-2 to TRBJ2-3; D is perhaps TRBD2 (6 bases). V shed 1 base and J shed 5 bases, with 19 bases lying between them. The V gene's germline CDR1 is LGHNA and CDR2 YNFKEQ. The CDR3 is 17 amino acids. CDR3: CASSQVFSGASEDTQYF. The CDR3 DNA is TGTGCCAGCAGCCAAGTGTTTTCAGGCGCTAGCGAAGATACGCAGTATTTT.

This clone was counted at least ten times. Additional DNA sequences in this sample encode the identical CDR3. This chain connects TRBV30 to TRBJ1-2; TRBD1 is a possible D gene (6 bases). Germline loops: CDR1 GTSNPN, CDR2 SVGIG (reference sequence). With 3 bases removed from V and 0 bases from J, the gap between germline ends came to 14 bases. This CDR3 region has 15 residues. The DNA of the CDR3 is TGTGCCTGGAGCCACCACAGGGCAGCTAACTATGGCTACACCTTC. Encoded protein: CAWSHHRAANYGYTF.

This clone has a count of ten or more. The genes are TRBV5-1 and TRBJ2-5; D call uncertain. The V end lost 1 base, the J end lost 1 base, and 11 bases lay between the germline ends. The germline V gene has CDR1 SGHRS and CDR2 YFSETQ. The CDR3 has 15 amino acids. The chain's CDR3 is CASSLSGRPQETQYF. CDR3 sequence (DNA): TGCGCCAGCAGCTTGTCCGGCCGTCCCCAAGAGACCCAGTACTTC.